The 14 T cell receptor beta chains in this list originate from one sample, sequenced in a study of a mutant IDH1 vaccine in newly diagnosed glioma. Time point meaning: week 35, safety follow-up. One vaccine dose held 300 ug of mutant IDH1 20-mer peptide and came with topical imiquimod. What these receptors recognize is not known. Some clones are missing from TCRdb's copy, which holds only in-frame ones; the method was immunoSEQ multiplex PCR. The sample holds roughly 60,000 clones, approximately 80% seen once. The sample in question was PBMCs, obtained from a glioma patient whose treatment included an IDH1 peptide vaccine. The receptor source for this set is a man aged 40-49 years with glioma.

This sequence joins TRBV9 and TRBJ1-1; TRBD1 might be the D (5 bases). Germline-derived CDR1 and CDR2 are SGDLS and YYNGEE. The CDR3 is made up of 15 amino acids. V lost 4 bases and J lost 1, with 14 bases in between. The CDR3 nucleotides are TGTGCCAGCAGCCCTGGGACCTTAGGGAACACTGAAGCTTTCTTT. Translation gives CASSPGTLGNTEAFF.

The chain employs TRBV10-2 and TRBJ2-3, with 8 bases matching TRBD1. In germline, CDR1 is WSHSY, CDR2 SAAADI. This CDR3 has 16 amino acids. Unmatched junction bases numbered 11, after V lost 5 bases and J lost 4 bases. For the CDR3, the DNA is TGCGCCAGCAGTAAACCACCTGGACAGGGAGCAGATACGCAGTATTTT. Translated, it gives CASSKPPGQGADTQYF.

The chain recombines TRBV5-1 with TRBJ1-6, with D unclear. The germline CDR1 and CDR2 sequences are SGHRS and YFSETQ. The CDR3 has 15 residues. The V end was cut by 1 base, the J end by 5 bases, with 10 bases between. The CDR3 DNA reads as TGCGCCAGCAGCTTGACAAGTAGGAATAATTCACCCCTCCACTTT. The encoded protein is CASSLTSRNNSPLHF.

This clone was counted a few times. The CDR3 spells CASSLSGPGELFF. The CDR3, as DNA: TGTGCCAGCAGTTTGTCGGGTCCCGGGGAGCTGTTTTTT. The genes are TRBV28 and TRBJ2-2; D not resolved. This CDR3 comprises 13 residues. CDR1 is MDHEN, CDR2 SYDVKM, per germline. V shed 3 bases and J shed 6 bases, with 8 bases lying between them. Full variable domain (outside the CDR3, taken from reference TRBV28 and TRBJ2-2): DVKVTQSSRYLVKRTGEKVFLECVQDMDHENMFWYRQDPGLGLRLIYFSYDVKMKEKGDIPEGYSVSREKKERFSLILESASTNQTSMYLCASSLSGPGELFFGEGSRLTVL.

The chain is built from TRBV6-4 and TRBJ2-5, with unresolved D. V lost 0 bases to trimming and J lost 5 bases, with 16 bases between them. Germline V gene lookup returns CDR1 MRHNA and CDR2 SNTAGT. The CDR3 is made up of 16 amino acids. CDR3 bases: TGTGCCAGCAGTGACTCGACCCCAGAGCGCGACGAGACCCAGTACTTC. Protein: CASSDSTPERDETQYF.

The rearrangement joins TRBV18 to TRBJ1-4, with a tentative D call TRBD1 (5 bases). In germline, CDR1 is KGHSH, CDR2 LQKENI. The CDR3 totals 15 residues. V lost 3 bases to trimming and J lost 0 bases, with 8 bases between them. CDR3 loop: CASSPRGATNEKLFF. Here the CDR3 DNA reads TGTGCCAGCTCACCGAGGGGAGCAACTAATGAAAAACTGTTTTTT.

The rearrangement links TRBV5-4 to TRBJ2-3; no firm D call. Trimming stripped 3 bases from V and 5 bases from J, with 22 bases between. Germline CDR1 reads SGHNT; CDR2 reads YYREEE (reference sequence). The CDR3 extends over 17 amino acids. The chain's CDR3 is CASSYEKGRHLGDTQYF. CDR3 sequence (DNA): TGTGCCAGCAGCTACGAAAAAGGCAGGCACCTGGGAGATACGCAGTATTTT. The entire variable domain, with the rest obtained from reference TRBV5-4 and TRBJ2-3, is as follows: ETGVTQSPTHLIKTRGQQVTLRCSSQSGHNTVSWYQQALGQGPQFIFQYYREEENGRGNFPPRFSGLQFPNYSSELNVNALELDDSALYLCASSYEKGRHLGDTQYFGPGTRLTVL.

V is TRBV14 and J is TRBJ1-1; tentatively, D is TRBD1 (5 bases). Germline V gives CDR1 SGHDN, CDR2 FVKESK. V lost 0 bases to trimming and J lost 1 base, with 9 bases between them. This CDR3 comprises 15 residues. The CDR3 here is CASSQEGLQNTEAFF. The CDR3 bases are TGTGCCAGCAGCCAAGAGGGACTCCAGAACACTGAAGCTTTCTTT.

The chain carries TRBV28 and TRBJ1-4; D is undetermined. Germline V gene lookup returns CDR1 MDHEN and CDR2 SYDVKM. Between the trimmed V and J ends, which lost 5 bases and 9 bases, there was a span of 13 bases. CDR3 length equals 13 residues. CDR3 coding DNA: TGTGCCAGCAGTCCCCCTGTCGGGCAAAAACTGTTTTTT. Residues: CASSPPVGQKLFF.

In DNA form, the CDR3 reads TGTGCCAGCAGCTCCCAGGGTTCCTATAATTCACCCCTCCACTTT. This sequence encodes CASSSQGSYNSPLHF. The J gene is TRBJ1-6, the V gene TRBV7-2, with D perhaps TRBD1 (5 bases). Germline V gene data show CDR1 as SGHTA and CDR2 as FQGNSA. V lost 4 bases and J lost 1, with 8 bases in between. This CDR3 spans 15 amino acids.

The J gene is TRBJ1-6, the V gene TRBV11-2; 10 bases are shared with TRBD1. The CDR3 length is 15 residues. The V and J ends lost 5 bases and 12 bases, in that order; junction bases with no gene match: 10. CDR1 is SGHAT, CDR2 FQNNGV, per germline. The CDR3 sequence is CASSLSRTGGGPLHF. DNA for the CDR3: TGTGCCAGCAGCCTGTCCCGGACAGGGGGGGGACCCCTCCACTTT.

The CDR3: CASSLQGLARAETQYF. The CDR3 DNA reads as TGTGCCAGCAGCCTACAGGGACTGGCGCGTGCGGAGACCCAGTACTTC. This chain links TRBV5-6 with TRBJ2-5; D is possibly TRBD1 or TRBD2 (6 bases each). This CDR3 region has 16 residues. V was pared by 4 bases and J by 5 bases, with 21 bases between. Germline CDR1 is SGHDT and CDR2 is YYEEEE.

The rearrangement uses TRBV19 and TRBJ2-3; D perhaps matches TRBD2 (6 bases). This CDR3 comprises 16 residues. Germline V lookup: CDR1 LNHDA, CDR2 SQIVND (reference sequence). V was pared by 7 bases and J by 0 bases, with 17 bases between. The CDR3 bases are TGTGCCAGTACTAAATGGGGCGGGGCTAGCACAGATACGCAGTATTTT. Its protein is CASTKWGGASTDTQYF.

This chain connects TRBV7-3 to TRBJ2-1, with TRBD2 identical over 11 bases. The V and J ends lost 4 bases and 4 bases, in that order; junction bases with no gene match: 6. CDR3 length equals 16 residues. Germline V gene sequence: CDR1 SGHTA, CDR2 FQGTGA. Here the CDR3 reads CASSSLASGRYNEQFF. The CDR3 DNA sequence: TGTGCCAGCAGCTCCTTAGCTAGCGGGAGGTACAATGAGCAGTTCTTC.